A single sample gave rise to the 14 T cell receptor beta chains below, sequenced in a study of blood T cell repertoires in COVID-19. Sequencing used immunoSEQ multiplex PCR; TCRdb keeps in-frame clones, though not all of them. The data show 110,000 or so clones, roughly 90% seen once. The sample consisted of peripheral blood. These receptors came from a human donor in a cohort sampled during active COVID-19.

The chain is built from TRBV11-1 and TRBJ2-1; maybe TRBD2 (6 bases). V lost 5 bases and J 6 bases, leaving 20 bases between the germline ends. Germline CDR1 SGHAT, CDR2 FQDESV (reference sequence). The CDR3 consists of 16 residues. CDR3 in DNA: TGTGCCAGCAGCGATAGGGACTTAGTTGTTGTCAATGAGCAGTTCTTC. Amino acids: CASSDRDLVVVNEQFF.

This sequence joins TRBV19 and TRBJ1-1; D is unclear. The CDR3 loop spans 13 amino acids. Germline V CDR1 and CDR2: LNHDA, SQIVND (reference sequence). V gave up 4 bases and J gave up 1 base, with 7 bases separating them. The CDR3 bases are TGTGCCAGTAGTAGAGGTAGGAACACTGAAGCTTTCTTT. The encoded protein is CASSRGRNTEAFF.

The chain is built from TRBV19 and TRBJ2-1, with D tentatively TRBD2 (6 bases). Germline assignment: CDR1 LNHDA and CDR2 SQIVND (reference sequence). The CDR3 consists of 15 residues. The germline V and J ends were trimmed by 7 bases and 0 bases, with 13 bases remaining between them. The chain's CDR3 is CASNPLASSYNEQFF. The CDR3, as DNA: TGTGCCAGTAACCCCCTAGCGAGCTCCTACAATGAGCAGTTCTTC.

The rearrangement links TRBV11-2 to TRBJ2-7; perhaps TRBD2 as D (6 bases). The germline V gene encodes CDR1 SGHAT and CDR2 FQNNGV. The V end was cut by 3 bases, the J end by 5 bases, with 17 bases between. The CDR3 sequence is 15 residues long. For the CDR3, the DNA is TGTGCCAGCAGCTTGTCGGGACTCCCTGACCACGAGCAGTACTTC. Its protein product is CASSLSGLPDHEQYF.

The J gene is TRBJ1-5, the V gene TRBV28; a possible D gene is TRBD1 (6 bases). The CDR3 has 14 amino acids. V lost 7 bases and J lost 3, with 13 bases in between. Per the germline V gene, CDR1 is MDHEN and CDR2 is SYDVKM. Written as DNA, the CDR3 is TGTGCCAGCACCAGGACAGCGATCAATCAGCCCCAGCATTTT. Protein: CASTRTAINQPQHF.

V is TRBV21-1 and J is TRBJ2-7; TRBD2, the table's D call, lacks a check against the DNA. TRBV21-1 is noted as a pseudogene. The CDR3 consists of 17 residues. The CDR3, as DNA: TGTGCCAGCAGACCATGGGGCGGGGCAGCTAATTCCTACGAGCAGTACTTC. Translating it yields CASRPWGGAANSYEQYF.

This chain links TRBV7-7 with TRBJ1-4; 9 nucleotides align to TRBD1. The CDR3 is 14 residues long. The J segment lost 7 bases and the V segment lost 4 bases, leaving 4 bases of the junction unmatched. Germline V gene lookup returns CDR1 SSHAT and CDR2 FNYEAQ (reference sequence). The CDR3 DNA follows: TGTGCCAGCAGCTCCGGGACAGGGTTTGAAAAACTGTTTTTT. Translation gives CASSSGTGFEKLFF. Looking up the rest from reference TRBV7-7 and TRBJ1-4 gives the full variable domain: GAGVSQSPRYKVTKRGQDVTLRCDPISSHATLYWYQQALGQGPEFLTYFNYEAQPDKSGLPSDRFSAERPEGSISTLTIQRTEQRDSAMYRCASSSGTGFEKLFFGSGTQLSVL.

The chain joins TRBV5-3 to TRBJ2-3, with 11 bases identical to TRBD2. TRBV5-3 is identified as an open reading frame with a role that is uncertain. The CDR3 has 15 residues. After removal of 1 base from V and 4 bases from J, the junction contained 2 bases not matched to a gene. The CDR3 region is CARSLSSGGPDTQYF. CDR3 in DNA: TGTGCCAGAAGCTTGTCTAGCGGGGGGCCAGATACGCAGTATTTT.

The CDR3 coding sequence is TGTGCCTGGCAACTTGGGGGGGACTATGGCTACACCTTC. Amino acids: CAWQLGGDYGYTF. The rearrangement joins TRBV30 to TRBJ1-2; weak D call: TRBD1 (5 bases). V lost 5 bases and J lost 3, with 13 bases in between. The CDR3 is 13 amino acids. Germline CDR1 GTSNPN, CDR2 SVGIG (reference sequence).

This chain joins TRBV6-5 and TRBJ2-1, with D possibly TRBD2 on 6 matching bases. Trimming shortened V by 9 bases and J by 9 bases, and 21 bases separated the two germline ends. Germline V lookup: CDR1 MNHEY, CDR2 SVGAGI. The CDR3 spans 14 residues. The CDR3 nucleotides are TGTGCCAGTCCCCCAGGGACCATGGAGGGTGAGCAGTTCTTC. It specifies CASPPGTMEGEQFF.

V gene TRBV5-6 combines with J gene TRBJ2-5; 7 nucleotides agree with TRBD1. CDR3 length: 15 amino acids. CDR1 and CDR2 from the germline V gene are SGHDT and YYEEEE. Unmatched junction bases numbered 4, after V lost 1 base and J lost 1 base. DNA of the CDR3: TGTGCCAGCAGCTTGTTCACAGGGGCCCAAGAGACCCAGTACTTC. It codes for CASSLFTGAQETQYF.

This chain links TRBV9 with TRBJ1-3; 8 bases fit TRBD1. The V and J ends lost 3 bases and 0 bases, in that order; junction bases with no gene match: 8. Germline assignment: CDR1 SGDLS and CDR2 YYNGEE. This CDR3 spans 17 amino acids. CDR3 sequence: CASSGLGTGRSGNTIYF. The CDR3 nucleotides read TGTGCCAGCAGCGGACTAGGGACAGGCCGCTCTGGAAACACCATATATTTT. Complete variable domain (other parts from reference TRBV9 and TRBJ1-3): DSGVTQTPKHLITATGQRVTLRCSPRSGDLSVYWYQQSLDQGLQFLIQYYNGEERAKGNILERFSAQQFPDLHSELNLSSLELGDSALYFCASSGLGTGRSGNTIYFGEGSWLTVV.

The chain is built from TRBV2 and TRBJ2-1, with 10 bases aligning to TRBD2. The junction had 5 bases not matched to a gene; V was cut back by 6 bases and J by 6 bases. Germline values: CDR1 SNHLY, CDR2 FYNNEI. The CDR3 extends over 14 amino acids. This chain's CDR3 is CASSLGLASNEQFF. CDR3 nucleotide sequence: TGTGCCAGCAGCCTGGGACTAGCGAGCAATGAGCAGTTCTTC.

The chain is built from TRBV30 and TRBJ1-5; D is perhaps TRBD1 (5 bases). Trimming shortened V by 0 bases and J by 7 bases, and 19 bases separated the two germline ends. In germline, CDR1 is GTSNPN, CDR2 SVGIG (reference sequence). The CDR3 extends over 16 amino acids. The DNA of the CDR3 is TGTGCCTGGAGTGTAAGGCTTGCAGGGTCTGAGCAGCCCCAGCATTTT. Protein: CAWSVRLAGSEQPQHF.